This T cell receptor (beta chain) was observed in a study of blood T cell repertoires in COVID-19. This CDR3 is built from 14 residues. With 4 bases clipped from V and 3 bases from J, the junction kept 6 bases outside the gene matches. Germline V lookup: CDR1 SGHDT, CDR2 YYEEEE. Only in-frame clones appear in the TCRdb table, and some are missing; sequencing was by immunoSEQ multiplex PCR. The table has some 300,000 clones, approximately 86% seen once. Sequencing was carried out using PBMCs or T cells enriched from blood (not recorded which). The receptor was derived from a woman in her 30s who had recovered from COVID-19. The rearrangement links TRBV5-6 to TRBJ2-7, with 8 bases that match TRBD1. The CDR3 loop reads CASSPGQGSYEQYF. DNA for the CDR3: TGTGCCAGCAGCCCAGGACAGGGAAGCTACGAGCAGTACTTC.